These 30 T cell receptor beta chains were sequenced from one sample in a study of cytomegalovirus exposure and HLA in healthy donors. The study ran its PCR with 60 Vbeta and 13 Jbeta primers. Produced via immunoSEQ multiplex PCR; TCRdb's table is partial and in-frame only. The table lists some 130,000 clones, about 73% of them singletons. Sequences were obtained from PBMCs. The origin of the receptors is a human donor in good health.

V and J are TRBV14 and TRBJ2-2; 7 bases are a match to TRBD1. V lost 4 bases and J lost 5; bases outside the gene matches: 10. Germline CDR1 SGHDN, CDR2 FVKESK. The CDR3 extends over 16 amino acids. CDR3 region: CASSRRQGVLTGELFF. Here the CDR3 DNA reads TGTGCCAGCAGCCGGCGGCAGGGGGTTTTGACCGGGGAGCTGTTTTTT.

V gene TRBV10-3 combines with J gene TRBJ2-5; D perhaps matches TRBD2 (6 bases). The length of the CDR3 is 13 residues. Germline CDR1 is ENHRY and CDR2 is SYGVKD. V was pared by 7 bases and J by 1 base, with 10 bases between. As DNA, the CDR3 is TGTGCCATCACCCCCGGGAGCCAAGAGACCCAGTACTTC. This translates into CAITPGSQETQYF.

This chain uses TRBV5-4 with TRBJ2-7; 8 bases map to TRBD2. This CDR3 has 15 amino acids. Germline CDR1 SGHNT, CDR2 YYREEE (reference sequence). J was trimmed by 5 bases and V by 3 bases; bases with no gene match: 10. The CDR3 region is CASSSPPGGANEQYF. The CDR3 DNA follows: TGTGCCAGCAGCTCTCCTCCCGGGGGGGCTAACGAGCAGTACTTC.

This chain uses TRBV7-3 with TRBJ1-2; TRBD1 agrees at 7 bases. Looked up from germline, CDR1 is SGHTA and CDR2 is FQGTGA. There are 13 residues in the CDR3. J lost 8 bases, V lost 5 bases, and 8 bases had no gene match. The CDR3 spells CASSPGQAEGYTF. The CDR3 bases are TGTGCCAGCAGCCCCGGACAGGCGGAGGGCTACACCTTC.

This chain links TRBV6-6 with TRBJ2-1; TRBD2 agrees at 8 bases. With V trimmed by 2 bases and J by 2 bases, 5 bases remained unmatched. The CDR3 sequence is 16 residues long. Germline assignment: CDR1 MNHNY and CDR2 SVGAGI (reference sequence). CDR3 nucleotides: TGTGCCAGCAGTTACGCAGCGGGAGTGCCCTACAATGAGCAGTTCTTC. Translated, it gives CASSYAAGVPYNEQFF.

This chain connects TRBV10-3 to TRBJ2-3; 11 bases fit TRBD1. The V segment lost 7 bases and the J segment 1 base; nucleotides outside the gene matches: 7. Germline CDR1 and CDR2: ENHRY and SYGVKD. The CDR3 is 16 residues long. CDR3: CAITRTGGDGTDTQYF. The CDR3 coding sequence is TGTGCCATCACCCGGACAGGGGGCGATGGCACAGATACGCAGTATTTT.

The V gene is TRBV19, the J gene TRBJ1-5, with TRBD1 matching over 7 bases. CDR3 length equals 19 residues. Germline V lookup: CDR1 LNHDA, CDR2 SQIVND (reference sequence). V lost 6 bases to trimming and J lost 4 bases; unmatched junction nucleotides: 21. CDR3: CASRETDRPQGWVNQPQHF. For the CDR3, the DNA is TGTGCCAGTAGAGAAACGGACAGGCCGCAGGGGTGGGTTAATCAGCCCCAGCATTTT.

The rearrangement links TRBV30 to TRBJ1-3; no clear D gene. The germline V gene encodes CDR1 GTSNPN and CDR2 SVGIG (reference sequence). Trimming took 6 bases from V and 1 from J, leaving 10 bases between them. CDR3 size: 13 residues. This CDR3 is CACDFTSGNTIYF. The CDR3 DNA follows: TGTGCCTGCGACTTCACTTCTGGAAACACCATATATTTT. The full variable domain, rest sourced from reference TRBV30 and TRBJ1-3, is SQTIHQWPATLVQPVGSPLSLECTVEGTSNPNLYWYRQAAGRGLQLLFYSVGIGQISSEVPQNLSASRPQDRQFILSSKKLLLSDSGFYLCACDFTSGNTIYFGEGSWLTVV.

This clone has a handful of counts. The chain is built from TRBV18 and TRBJ2-7, with a possible D match to TRBD2 (5 bases). There are 15 residues in the CDR3. Per germline, CDR1 KGHSH and CDR2 LQKENI. The V end was cut by 0 bases, the J end by 4 bases, with 13 bases between. The CDR3 nucleotides read TGTGCCAGCTCACCACCTGCGGAGGCAAGGTACGAGCAGTACTTC. Encoded protein: CASSPPAEARYEQYF.

The rearrangement uses TRBV15 and TRBJ1-1, with D perhaps TRBD1 (5 bases). V lost 0 bases to trimming and J lost 4 bases, with 12 bases between them. The CDR3 consists of 15 residues. Germline V gives CDR1 LNHNV, CDR2 YYDKDF (reference sequence). The CDR3 protein is CATSRDLVRATEAFF. Here the CDR3 DNA reads TGTGCCACCAGCAGAGATTTAGTCAGGGCCACTGAAGCTTTCTTT.

For this clone: The same CDR3 is also encoded by other DNA sequences in this sample. This sequence joins TRBV11-1 and TRBJ2-7; tentative D call: TRBD1 (5 bases). The CDR3 consists of 15 residues. The germline CDR1 and CDR2 sequences are SGHAT and FQDESV (reference sequence). Trimming stripped 0 bases from V and 2 bases from J, with 11 bases between. The DNA for the CDR3 is TGTGCCAGCAGCTTAGCGGGGCAGGGTCCCTACGAGCAGTACTTC. It is translated as CASSLAGQGPYEQYF.

The chain employs TRBV6-6 and TRBJ1-1, with D tentatively TRBD1 (6 bases). Germline V gives CDR1 MNHNY, CDR2 SVGAGI (reference sequence). This CDR3 has 15 amino acids. Trimming took 5 bases from V and 1 from J, leaving 14 bases between them. The CDR3 nucleotides are TGTGCCAGCAGTCGGGAGGGGGTGAGGAACACTGAAGCTTTCTTT. Translated, it gives CASSREGVRNTEAFF.

The V gene is TRBV19, the J gene TRBJ2-7; 9 nucleotides match TRBD2. Germline trimming cut 6 bases from V and 2 bases from J; bases unmatched to any gene: 11. Germline V gene sequence: CDR1 LNHDA, CDR2 SQIVND (reference sequence). This CDR3 is built from 16 residues. CDR3 in amino acids: CASSPPPSGMTYEQYF. DNA for the CDR3: TGTGCCAGTAGCCCCCCCCCTAGCGGGATGACCTACGAGCAGTACTTC.

This clone has more than one count but fewer than ten. The chain joins TRBV19 to TRBJ1-2; D is unresolved. V was trimmed by 6 bases and J by 5 bases, leaving 16 bases between them. The CDR3 loop spans 14 amino acids. Germline CDR1 is LNHDA and CDR2 is SQIVND (reference sequence). CDR3 sequence reads: CASSPQEGLYGYTF. The CDR3, as DNA: TGTGCCAGTAGCCCCCAGGAAGGCCTATATGGCTACACCTTC.

This sequence joins TRBV7-9 and TRBJ2-5; TRBD2 agrees at 10 bases. V was pared by 5 bases and J by 6 bases, with 9 bases of the junction left unmatched. Germline CDR1 is SEHNR and CDR2 is FQNEAQ (reference sequence). CDR3 length equals 15 residues. The CDR3 region is CASSRSGRAQKTQYF. The CDR3 nucleotides read TGTGCCAGCAGCCGCAGCGGGAGGGCCCAGAAGACCCAGTACTTC.

The sample holds one count of this clone. This sequence joins TRBV7-2 and TRBJ2-7; tentatively, D is TRBD1 (7 bases). The CDR3 loop spans 15 amino acids. Trimming took 3 bases from V and 6 from J, leaving 18 bases between them. CDR1 and CDR2 (germline): SGHTA, FQGNSA. CDR3 region: CASSFYRGGVVEQYF. Written as DNA, the CDR3 is TGTGCCAGCAGCTTTTACAGGGGAGGAGTTGTCGAGCAGTACTTC. Based on the CDR3 plus reference TRBV7-2 and TRBJ2-7, the full variable domain is GAGVSQSPSNKVTEKGKDVELRCDPISGHTALYWYRQSLGQGLEFLIYFQGNSAPDKSGLPSDRFSAERTGGSVSTLTIQRTQQEDSAVYLCASSFYRGGVVEQYFGPGTRLTVT.

This chain uses TRBV30 with TRBJ2-5; 10 nucleotides align to TRBD1. The J call may be in error: the DNA end matches TRBJ2-7 better. The V gene's germline CDR1 is GTSNPN and CDR2 SVGIG (reference sequence). The length of the CDR3 is 15 residues. The CDR3 loop reads CAWRRGGTGAYEQYF. The CDR3 bases are TGTGCCTGGAGAAGGGGAGGGACAGGGGCCTACGAGCAGTACTTC.

The rearrangement uses TRBV7-6 and TRBJ2-5; D remains unclear. Germline lookup yields CDR1 SGHVS and CDR2 FNYEAQ. Trimming cost V 0 bases and J 5 bases, with 10 bases left between them. The CDR3 runs 14 residues. DNA for the CDR3: TGTGCCAGCAGCTTAGCGGCAGTTACGGAGACCCAGTACTTC. Its protein is CASSLAAVTETQYF. Complete variable domain (other parts from reference TRBV7-6 and TRBJ2-5): GAGVSQSPRYKVTKRGQDVALRCDPISGHVSLYWYRQALGQGPEFLTYFNYEAQQDKSGLPNDRFSAERPEGSISTLTIQRTEQRDSAMYRCASSLAAVTETQYFGPGTRLLVL.

CDR3 DNA: TGTGCCTGGGGAACAGGGGGCTTAGCCAAAAACATTCAGTACTTC. Its translation is CAWGTGGLAKNIQYF. The chain is built from TRBV30 and TRBJ2-4; 9 nucleotides align to TRBD1. Germline loops: CDR1 GTSNPN, CDR2 SVGIG (reference sequence). V was clipped by 5 bases and J by 0 bases; unmatched bases: 5. This CDR3 is built from 15 residues. Filled out from reference TRBV30 and TRBJ2-4, the complete variable domain reads SQTIHQWPATLVQPVGSPLSLECTVEGTSNPNLYWYRQAAGRGLQLLFYSVGIGQISSEVPQNLSASRPQDRQFILSSKKLLLSDSGFYLCAWGTGGLAKNIQYFGAGTRLSVL.

J is TRBJ2-7 and V is TRBV2; 8 bases are shared with TRBD2. There are 13 residues in the CDR3. Per germline, CDR1 SNHLY and CDR2 FYNNEI. Trimming at V came to 8 bases and at J to 2 bases, leaving 5 bases not matched to a gene. CDR3 residues: CASERTSPYEQYF. CDR3 coding DNA: TGTGCCAGCGAGAGGACTAGCCCCTACGAGCAGTACTTC.

The V gene is TRBV9, the J gene TRBJ1-1; 10 bases fit TRBD1. The V segment lost 3 bases and the J segment 1 base; nucleotides outside the gene matches: 3. The CDR3 length is 15 residues. Germline V CDR1 and CDR2: SGDLS, YYNGEE. CDR3 sequence: CASSGDRGPNTEAFF. The CDR3 coding sequence is TGTGCCAGCAGCGGGGACAGGGGACCGAACACTGAAGCTTTCTTT.

Only a few counts were recorded for this clone. Written as DNA, the CDR3 is TGTGCCAGCAGCCTGACTAGCGGGAGATCGAGGACCGGGGAGCTGTTTTTT. Translated, it gives CASSLTSGRSRTGELFF. The chain couples TRBV14 to TRBJ2-2, with 12 positions matching TRBD2. This CDR3 is built from 17 residues. V shed 4 bases, J shed 5 bases, and the junction held 8 bases outside the gene matches. The germline V gene encodes CDR1 SGHDN and CDR2 FVKESK.

The V and J genes are TRBV9 and TRBJ2-5; D unclear. The CDR3 consists of 16 residues. The germline V and J ends were trimmed by 1 base and 3 bases, with 16 bases remaining between them. Germline assignment: CDR1 SGDLS and CDR2 YYNGEE. The CDR3 region is CASSVPTRSSEETQYF. The DNA of the CDR3 is TGTGCCAGCAGCGTACCCACCAGGTCGTCTGAAGAGACCCAGTACTTC.

This chain links TRBV29-1 with TRBJ1-2; tentatively, D is TRBD1 (6 bases). The V gene's germline CDR1 is SQVTM and CDR2 ANQGSEA. The CDR3 loop spans 12 amino acids. V lost 3 bases and J 4 bases, leaving 9 bases between the germline ends. CDR3 region: CSVDRGVYGYTF. In DNA, the CDR3 is TGCAGCGTTGACAGGGGAGTCTATGGCTACACCTTC.

This clone showed up just once. One end of the junction fails to match germline, which may point to a read error. J is TRBJ2-5 and V is TRBV15, with TRBD1 matching over 7 bases. This CDR3 is built from 15 residues. Germline CDR1 LNHNV, CDR2 YYDKDF (reference sequence). The CDR3 spells CATSSPRGLKEAQYF. CDR3 sequence (DNA): TGTGCCACCAGCAGTCCTAGGGGGCTAAAAGAGGCCCAGTACTTC.

The J gene is TRBJ1-1, the V gene TRBV14; no clear D. CDR3 length: 10 residues. Germline V gives CDR1 SGHDN, CDR2 FVKESK. CDR3 region: CSRSETEAFF. In DNA, the CDR3 is TGTTCGAGGTCGGAGACTGAAGCTTTCTTT.

This clone was detected only once. The chain employs TRBV7-8 and TRBJ2-7; D remains ambiguous. V lost 1 base and J lost 4, with 11 bases in between. CDR3 length equals 14 residues. Germline V lookup: CDR1 SGHVS, CDR2 FQNEAQ. The CDR3 region has the DNA TGTGCCAGCAGCTTAGTTGCGGCTGGTTACGAGCAGTACTTC. It yields the protein CASSLVAAGYEQYF.

The chain links TRBV5-6 to TRBJ1-4; 7 nucleotides line up with TRBD1. CDR3 length: 14 amino acids. Germline assignment: CDR1 SGHDT and CDR2 YYEEEE. Trimming at V came to 4 bases and at J to 7 bases, leaving 7 bases not matched to a gene. CDR3 in DNA: TGTGCCAGCAGCCCGGACAGGCGCCCTGAAAAACTGTTTTTT. Translated: CASSPDRRPEKLFF.

The gene calls are TRBV29-1 and TRBJ1-1, with D possibly being TRBD1 (6 bases). Germline V gene sequence: CDR1 SQVTM, CDR2 ANQGSEA. Trimming stripped 6 bases from V and 6 bases from J, with 14 bases between. This CDR3 is built from 12 residues. The CDR3 nucleotides read TGCAGCGTAAAGGGGGAAGTCTCTGAAGCTTTCTTT. Amino acids: CSVKGEVSEAFF.

The chain is built from TRBV27 and TRBJ2-3, with TRBD2 matching over 7 bases. Germline V lookup: CDR1 MNHEY, CDR2 SMNVEV (reference sequence). The J segment lost 3 bases and the V segment lost 4 bases, leaving 13 bases of the junction unmatched. The CDR3 sequence is 17 residues long. CDR3 residues: CASSSLTSLLGTDTQYF. DNA of the CDR3: TGTGCCAGCAGTTCCCTGACTAGCCTTCTAGGGACAGATACGCAGTATTTT.